This T cell receptor beta chain comes out of a study of CD8 T cells in ankylosing spondylitis. The CDR3 length is 18 residues. CDR1 is SGHRS, CDR2 YFSETQ, per germline. V dropped 1 base and J dropped 2; count of bases not matched to a gene: 7. Study findings and constraints: Clones that were linked to disease were CD8+ and were relatively rare in peripheral blood. It appeared that ankylosing spondylitis blood was characterized by a TCR beta motif of under ten highly homologous variants. Several of the motif variants were reported before in synovial fluid and blood from reactive arthritis.

TCRdb used MiXCR to reprocess the 5' RACE reads, holding one entry per CDR3 protein. The sample holds 130,000 or so distinct CDR3 sequences, 7% seen once. In this sample, this clonotype turned up many times. As yet, its antigen is unknown. The material sequenced was blood, either unsorted or a sorted T cell fraction (not recorded which). The receptor's source is a male donor with ankylosing spondylitis or in good health (not recorded which). The chain carries TRBV5-1 and TRBJ2-1; the match to TRBD2 covers 12 bases. CDR3 sequence reads: CASSLLVLAGGTYNEQFF. The CDR3 DNA is TGCGCCAGCAGCTTGTTAGTCCTAGCGGGGGGGACCTACAATGAGCAGTTCTTC.